These 14 T cell receptor beta chains were all obtained from the same sample, sequenced in a study of T cells in Graves' hyperthyroidism and ophthalmopathy. RNA transcripts gave rise to amplified TCR beta CDR3 regions. In the first-round RT-PCR of the TCR CDR3, the HTBI primer set was used. In TCRdb, the multiplex PCR reads were re-called with MiXCR into one record per CDR3 protein. The sample carries approximately 590,000 distinct CDR3 sequences, about a sixth recorded once. The sequencing input was blood. The source is a woman aged 25 to 39 with Graves' hyperthyroidism.

The chain employs TRBV6-2 or TRBV6-3 and TRBJ1-5; D may be TRBD1 (6 bases). This CDR3 spans 15 amino acids. Germline CDR1 MNHEY, CDR2 SVGEGT. Trimming removed 2 bases at V and 3 bases at J, with 11 bases between. The CDR3 region has the DNA TGTGCCAGCAGTTACATCGGGACATTCAATCAGCCCCAGCATTTT. As protein: CASSYIGTFNQPQHF.

The chain carries TRBV20-1 and TRBJ2-1; TRBD2 might be the D (7 bases). Germline values: CDR1 DFQATT, CDR2 SNEGSKA (reference sequence). This CDR3 has 14 residues. V shed 7 bases and J shed 6 bases, with 19 bases lying between them. CDR3 coding DNA: TGCAGTGTCAAGGGGGAGGGCGGGATCAATGAGCAGTTCTTC. Amino acid sequence: CSVKGEGGINEQFF.

The V call is TRBV9, the J call TRBJ1-2; D not resolved. V lost 2 bases to trimming and J lost 7 bases, with 12 bases between them. This CDR3 is built from 13 residues. Germline assignment: CDR1 SGDLS and CDR2 YYNGEE. The CDR3 nucleotides read TGTGCCAGCAGCGTGGGGTCCGGTCCTGGCTACACCTTC. Its protein is CASSVGSGPGYTF.

In this sample, this clonotype turned up a few times. CDR3 sequence reads: CASSLASLRGNTIYF. CDR3 in DNA: TGTGCCAGCAGTTTAGCGTCACTAAGAGGAAACACCATATATTTT. The rearrangement uses TRBV12-3 or TRBV12-4 and TRBJ1-3; D is undetermined. This CDR3 is 15 amino acids long. V lost 0 bases and J lost 4, with 10 bases in between.

This clonotype turned up a few times. The chain recombines TRBV15 with TRBJ1-5; a weak D match, TRBD1 (6 bases). The length of the CDR3 is 18 residues. Germline V CDR1 and CDR2: LNHNV, YYDKDF (reference sequence). V lost 3 bases and J 2 bases, leaving 20 bases between the germline ends. The DNA for the CDR3 is TGTGCCACCAGCAGTACTACTACCGGGGGCTATGGCAATCAGCCCCAGCATTTT. Amino acid sequence: CATSSTTTGGYGNQPQHF.

This chain connects TRBV29-1 to TRBJ1-5, with D perhaps matching TRBD1 (5 bases). This CDR3 contains 13 residues. The V and J ends lost 4 bases and 6 bases respectively, with 13 bases between them. Per the germline V gene, CDR1 is SQVTM and CDR2 is ANQGSEA. The chain's CDR3 is CSVVTGLGQPQHF. CDR3 DNA sequence: TGCAGCGTTGTAACAGGCCTTGGTCAGCCCCAGCATTTT. The full variable domain, rest sourced from reference TRBV29-1 and TRBJ1-5, is SAVISQKPSRDICQRGTSLTIQCQVDSQVTMMFWYRQQPGQSLTLIATANQGSEATYESGFVIDKFPISRPNLTFSTLTVSNMSPEDSSIYLCSVVTGLGQPQHFGDGTRLSIL.

This clonotype was observed many times. A read error may produce the germline difference seen at one junction end. This sequence joins TRBV5-1 and TRBJ1-1; 8 bases agree with TRBD1. The CDR3 has 14 residues. The germline V gene encodes CDR1 SGHRS and CDR2 YFSETQ. The CDR3 coding sequence is TGTGCCAGCAGCTTAGACAGGGGTAACACTGAAGCTTTCTTT. It yields the protein CASSLDRGNTEAFF.

With respect to this clonotype: A clone one base away is much larger, so this may be a read error. The V gene is TRBV20-1, the J gene TRBJ2-3; 7 nucleotides agree with TRBD2. Germline-derived CDR1 and CDR2 are DFQATT and SNEGSKA (reference sequence). The CDR3 runs to 18 residues. With 1 base clipped from V and 2 bases from J, the junction kept 15 bases outside the gene matches. DNA of the CDR3: TGCAGTGCTAGAGTGGGGACTGGCGGGAGTCGGAACACAGATACGCAGTATTTT. This codes for CSARVGTGGSRNTDTQYF.

A few counts support this clonotype. The V gene is TRBV27, the J gene TRBJ2-7, with a possible D match to TRBD1 (5 bases). The germline V gene encodes CDR1 MNHEY and CDR2 SMNVEV (reference sequence). V lost 2 bases to trimming and J lost 6 bases, with 8 bases between them. The CDR3 loop spans 12 amino acids. The CDR3 nucleotides are TGTGCCAGCAGTTTAAAGGGGTCCGAGCAGTACTTC. Amino acid sequence: CASSLKGSEQYF.

On this clonotype: A much larger clone sits a single nucleotide away, making a read error possible. Given the absence of the conserved phenylalanine or tryptophan at the CDR3 end, a read error is likely. The V gene is TRBV28, the J gene TRBJ2-7; perhaps D is TRBD1 or TRBD2 (5 bases each). Germline CDR1 reads MDHEN; CDR2 reads SYDVKM. Trimming shortened V by 4 bases and J by 3 bases, and 10 bases separated the two germline ends. The CDR3 runs to 13 residues. For the CDR3, the DNA is TGTGCCAGCAGTTCCGGGACGCACTACGAGCAGTACTCC. It translates to CASSSGTHYEQYS.

The chain employs TRBV24-1 and TRBJ2-1; D possibly corresponds to TRBD2 (6 bases). This CDR3 is built from 15 residues. Trimming stripped 4 bases from V and 5 bases from J, with 14 bases between. Germline V gene data show CDR1 as KGHDR and CDR2 as SFDVKD. The chain's CDR3 is CATSDRGTGDNEQFF. DNA for the CDR3: TGTGCCACCAGTGACCGCGGGACGGGCGACAATGAGCAGTTCTTC.

In this sample, this clonotype turned up many times. V and J are TRBV27 and TRBJ2-1, with 12 bases lining up with TRBD1. The CDR3 totals 16 residues. The ends lost 5 bases at V and 6 bases at J; junction bases unmatched: 8. Germline V gene lookup returns CDR1 MNHEY and CDR2 SMNVEV (reference sequence). The CDR3 sequence is CASSEPGQGAINEQFF. As DNA, the CDR3 is TGTGCCAGCAGTGAACCGGGACAGGGGGCTATCAATGAGCAGTTCTTC.

This clonotype occurred a few times. This chain connects TRBV19 to TRBJ2-2, with 8 bases matching TRBD2. Germline CDR1 reads LNHDA; CDR2 reads SQIVND (reference sequence). The CDR3 extends over 15 amino acids. V lost 3 bases to trimming and J lost 6 bases; unmatched junction nucleotides: 6. This CDR3 is CASSIRAGASGELFF. Here the CDR3 DNA reads TGTGCCAGTAGTATCAGAGCGGGAGCATCCGGGGAGCTGTTTTTT.

The V call is TRBV6-1, the J call TRBJ1-2; D is undetermined. This CDR3 contains 11 residues. Germline CDR1 reads MNHNS; CDR2 reads SASEGT. Trimming took off 5 bases at V and 5 bases at J, with 6 bases between the two ends. CDR3 in amino acids: CASSRVYGYTF. CDR3 nucleotide sequence: TGTGCCAGCAGTAGAGTATATGGCTACACCTTC.